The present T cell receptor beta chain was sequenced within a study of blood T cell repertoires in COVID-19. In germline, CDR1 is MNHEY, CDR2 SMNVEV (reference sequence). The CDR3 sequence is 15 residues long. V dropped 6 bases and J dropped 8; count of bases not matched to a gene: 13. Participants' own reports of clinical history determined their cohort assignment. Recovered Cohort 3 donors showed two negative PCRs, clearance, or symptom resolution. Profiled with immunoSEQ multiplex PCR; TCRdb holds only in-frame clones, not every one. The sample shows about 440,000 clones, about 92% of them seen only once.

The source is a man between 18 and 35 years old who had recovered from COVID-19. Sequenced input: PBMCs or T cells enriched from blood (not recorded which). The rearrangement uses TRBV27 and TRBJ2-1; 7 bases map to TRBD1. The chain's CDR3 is CASSTPRGPGDEQFF. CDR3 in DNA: TGTGCCAGCAGCACCCCTAGGGGGCCTGGGGATGAGCAGTTCTTC.